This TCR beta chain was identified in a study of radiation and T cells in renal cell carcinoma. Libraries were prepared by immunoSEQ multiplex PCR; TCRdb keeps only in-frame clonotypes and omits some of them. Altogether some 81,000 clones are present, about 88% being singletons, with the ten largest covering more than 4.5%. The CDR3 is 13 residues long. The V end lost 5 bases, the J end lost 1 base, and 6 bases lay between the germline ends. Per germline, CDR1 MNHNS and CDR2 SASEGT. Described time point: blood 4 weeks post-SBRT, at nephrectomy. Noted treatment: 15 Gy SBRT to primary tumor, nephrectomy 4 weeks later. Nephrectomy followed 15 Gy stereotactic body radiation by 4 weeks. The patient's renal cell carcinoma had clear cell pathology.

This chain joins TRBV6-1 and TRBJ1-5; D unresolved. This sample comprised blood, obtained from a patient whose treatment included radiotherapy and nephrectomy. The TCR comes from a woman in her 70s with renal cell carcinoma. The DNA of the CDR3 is TGTGCCAGCAGTATCCAGAGCAATCAGCCCCAGCATTTT. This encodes CASSIQSNQPQHF.